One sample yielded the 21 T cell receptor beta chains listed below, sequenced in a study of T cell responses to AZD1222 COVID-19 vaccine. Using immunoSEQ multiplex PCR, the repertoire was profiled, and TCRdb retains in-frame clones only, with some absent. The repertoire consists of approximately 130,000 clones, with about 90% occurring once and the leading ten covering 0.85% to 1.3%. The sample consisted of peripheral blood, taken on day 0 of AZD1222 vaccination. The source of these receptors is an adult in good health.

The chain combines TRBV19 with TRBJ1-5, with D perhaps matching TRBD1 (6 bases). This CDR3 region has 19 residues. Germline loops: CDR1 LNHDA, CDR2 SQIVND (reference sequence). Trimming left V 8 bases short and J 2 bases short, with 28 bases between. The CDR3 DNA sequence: TGTGCCAGTGGCGATCGGGGGGCGTTGATATATGGGGGCAATCAGCCCCAGCATTTT. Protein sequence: CASGDRGALIYGGNQPQHF.

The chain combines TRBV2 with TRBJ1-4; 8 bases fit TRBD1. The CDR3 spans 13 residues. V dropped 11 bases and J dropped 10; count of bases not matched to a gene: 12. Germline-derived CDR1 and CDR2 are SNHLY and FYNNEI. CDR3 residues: CALQKDRAGKLFF. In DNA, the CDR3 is TGTGCCCTACAAAAGGACAGGGCGGGAAAACTGTTTTTT.

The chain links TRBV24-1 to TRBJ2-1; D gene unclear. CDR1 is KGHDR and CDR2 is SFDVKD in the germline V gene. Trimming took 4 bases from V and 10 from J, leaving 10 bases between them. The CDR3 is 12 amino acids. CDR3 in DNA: TGTGCCACCAGTGACCAAGCTGGGGAGCAGTTCTTC. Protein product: CATSDQAGEQFF.

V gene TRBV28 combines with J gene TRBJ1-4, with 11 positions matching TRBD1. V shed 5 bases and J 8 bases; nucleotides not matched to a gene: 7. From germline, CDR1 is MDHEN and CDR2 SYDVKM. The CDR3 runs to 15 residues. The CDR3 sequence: CASSPLDRGQEKLFF. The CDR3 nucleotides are TGTGCCAGCAGTCCATTGGACAGGGGGCAAGAAAAACTGTTTTTT.

CDR3 region: CASRLGVKTGELFF. CDR3 in DNA: TGTGCCAGCAGGCTAGGGGTGAAAACCGGGGAGCTGTTTTTT. This chain connects TRBV7-3 to TRBJ2-2; D might be TRBD1 (5 bases). The CDR3 spans 14 residues. With 6 bases removed from V and 5 bases from J, the gap between germline ends came to 13 bases. The germline gives CDR1 SGHTA, CDR2 FQGTGA.

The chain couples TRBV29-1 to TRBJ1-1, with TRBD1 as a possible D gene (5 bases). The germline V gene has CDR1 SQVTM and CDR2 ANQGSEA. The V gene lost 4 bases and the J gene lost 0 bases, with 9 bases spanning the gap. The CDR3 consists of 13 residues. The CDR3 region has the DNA TGCAGCGTTGCTTTGGGGCTGAACACTGAAGCTTTCTTT. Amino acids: CSVALGLNTEAFF.

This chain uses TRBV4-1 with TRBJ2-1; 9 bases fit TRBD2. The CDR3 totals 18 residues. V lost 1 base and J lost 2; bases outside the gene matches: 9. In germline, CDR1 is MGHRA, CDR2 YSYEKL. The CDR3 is CASSQAPRRTSAYNEQFF. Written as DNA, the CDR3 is TGCGCCAGCAGCCAAGCTCCTAGACGGACTAGCGCCTACAATGAGCAGTTCTTC.

CDR3 loop: CASSEDLKGYTF. DNA of the CDR3: TGTGCCAGCAGCGAGGACCTCAAGGGCTACACCTTC. The chain recombines TRBV9 with TRBJ1-2; D uncertain. V dropped 3 bases and J dropped 8 bases, with 11 bases sitting between them. This CDR3 region has 12 residues. Germline V gene sequence: CDR1 SGDLS, CDR2 YYNGEE.

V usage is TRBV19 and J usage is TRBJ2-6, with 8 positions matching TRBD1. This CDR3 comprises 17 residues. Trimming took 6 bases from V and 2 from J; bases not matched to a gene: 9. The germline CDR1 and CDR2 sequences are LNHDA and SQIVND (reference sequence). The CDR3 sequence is CASSPWQGATGANVLTF. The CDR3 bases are TGTGCCAGTAGCCCCTGGCAGGGGGCGACTGGGGCCAACGTCCTGACTTTC.

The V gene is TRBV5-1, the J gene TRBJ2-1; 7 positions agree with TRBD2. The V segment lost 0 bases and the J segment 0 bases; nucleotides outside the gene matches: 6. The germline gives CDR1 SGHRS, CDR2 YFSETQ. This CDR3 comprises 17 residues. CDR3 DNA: TGCGCCAGCAGCTTGGGGCGGCGGGGGAGCTCCTACAATGAGCAGTTCTTC. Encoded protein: CASSLGRRGSSYNEQFF.

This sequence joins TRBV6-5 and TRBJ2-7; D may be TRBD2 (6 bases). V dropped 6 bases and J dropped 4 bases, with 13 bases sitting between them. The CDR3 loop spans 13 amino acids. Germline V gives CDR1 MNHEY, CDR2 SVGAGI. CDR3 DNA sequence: TGTGCCAGCAGCCTGGGGGGTGAGTACGAGCAGTACTTC. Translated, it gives CASSLGGEYEQYF.

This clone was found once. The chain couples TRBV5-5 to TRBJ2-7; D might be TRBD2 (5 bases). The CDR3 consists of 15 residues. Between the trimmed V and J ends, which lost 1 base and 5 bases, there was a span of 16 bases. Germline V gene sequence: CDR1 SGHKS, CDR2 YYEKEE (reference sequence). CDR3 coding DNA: TGTGCCAGCAGCTTGTTCGATGAGGGTTGGGACGAGCAGTACTTC. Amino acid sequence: CASSLFDEGWDEQYF.

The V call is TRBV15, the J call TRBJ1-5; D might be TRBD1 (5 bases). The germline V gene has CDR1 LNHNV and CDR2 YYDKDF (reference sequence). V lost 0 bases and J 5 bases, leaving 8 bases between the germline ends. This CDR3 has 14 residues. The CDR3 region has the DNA TGTGCCACCAGCAGAGACAGGGCCTATCAGCCCCAGCATTTT. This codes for CATSRDRAYQPQHF.

In DNA form, the CDR3 reads TGCGCCAGCACCGGGGAACACTGGGAGACTGAAGCTTTCTTT. The encoded protein is CASTGEHWETEAFF. The chain joins TRBV5-1 to TRBJ1-1; D unclear. Trimming shortened V by 6 bases and J by 5 bases, and 17 bases separated the two germline ends. The CDR3 sequence is 14 residues long. Germline assignment: CDR1 SGHRS and CDR2 YFSETQ.

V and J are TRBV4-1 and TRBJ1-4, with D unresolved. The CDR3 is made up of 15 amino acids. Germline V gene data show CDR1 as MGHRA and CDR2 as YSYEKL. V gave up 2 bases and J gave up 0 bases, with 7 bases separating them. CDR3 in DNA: TGCGCCAGCAGCCAAACAACTTCAACTAATGAAAAACTGTTTTTT. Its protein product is CASSQTTSTNEKLFF.

DNA of the CDR3: TGTGCCAGTAGTATTTACGGTGGCAATCAGCCCCAGCATTTT. It is translated as CASSIYGGNQPQHF. The rearrangement uses TRBV19 and TRBJ1-5; D remains unclear. Germline V gene sequence: CDR1 LNHDA, CDR2 SQIVND (reference sequence). V was trimmed by 3 bases and J by 2 bases, leaving 8 bases between them. The CDR3 loop spans 14 amino acids.

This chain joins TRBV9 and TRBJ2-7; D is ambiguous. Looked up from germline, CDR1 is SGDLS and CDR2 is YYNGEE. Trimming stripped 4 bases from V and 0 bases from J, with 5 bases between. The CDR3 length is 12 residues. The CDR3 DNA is TGTGCCAGCAGCACGGACTCCTACGAGCAGTACTTC. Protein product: CASSTDSYEQYF.

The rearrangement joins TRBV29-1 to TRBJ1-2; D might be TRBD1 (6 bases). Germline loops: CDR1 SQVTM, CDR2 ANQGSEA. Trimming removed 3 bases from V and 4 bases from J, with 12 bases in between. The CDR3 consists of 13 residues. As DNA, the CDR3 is TGCAGCGTTGAGACAGGCGGACTCTATGGCTACACCTTC. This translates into CSVETGGLYGYTF.

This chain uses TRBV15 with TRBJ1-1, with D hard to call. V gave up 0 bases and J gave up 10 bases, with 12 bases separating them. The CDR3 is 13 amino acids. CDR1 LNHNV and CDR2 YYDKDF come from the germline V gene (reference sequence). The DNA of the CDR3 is TGTGCCACCAGCAGAGATATGAGGGCGCGAGCTTTCTTT. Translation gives CATSRDMRARAFF.

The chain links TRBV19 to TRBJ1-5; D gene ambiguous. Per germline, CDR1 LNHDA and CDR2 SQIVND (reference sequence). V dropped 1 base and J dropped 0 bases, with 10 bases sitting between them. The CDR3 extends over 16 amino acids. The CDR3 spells CASSIVGLYSNQPQHF. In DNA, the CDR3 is TGTGCCAGTAGTATAGTTGGCCTGTATAGCAATCAGCCCCAGCATTTT.

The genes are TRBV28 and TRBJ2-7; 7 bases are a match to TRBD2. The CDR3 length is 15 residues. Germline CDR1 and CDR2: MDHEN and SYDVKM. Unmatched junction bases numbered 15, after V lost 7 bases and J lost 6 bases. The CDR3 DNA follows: TGTGCCAGCACCAAACCCGGGACTACTTTCCCCGAGCAGTACTTC. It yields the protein CASTKPGTTFPEQYF.